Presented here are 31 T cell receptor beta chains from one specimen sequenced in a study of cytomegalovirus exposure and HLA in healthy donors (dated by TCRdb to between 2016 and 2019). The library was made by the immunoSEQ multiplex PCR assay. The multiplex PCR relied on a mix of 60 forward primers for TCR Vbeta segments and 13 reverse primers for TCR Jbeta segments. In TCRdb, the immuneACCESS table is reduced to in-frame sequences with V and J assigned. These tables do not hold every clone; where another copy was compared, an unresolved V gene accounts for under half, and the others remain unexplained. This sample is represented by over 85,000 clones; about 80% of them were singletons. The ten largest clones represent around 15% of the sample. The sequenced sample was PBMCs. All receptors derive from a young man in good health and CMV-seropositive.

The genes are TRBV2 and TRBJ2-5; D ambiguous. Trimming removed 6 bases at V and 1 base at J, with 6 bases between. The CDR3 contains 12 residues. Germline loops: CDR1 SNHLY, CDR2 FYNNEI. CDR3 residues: CASRATQETQYF. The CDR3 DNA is TGTGCCAGCAGGGCAACCCAAGAGACCCAGTACTTC.

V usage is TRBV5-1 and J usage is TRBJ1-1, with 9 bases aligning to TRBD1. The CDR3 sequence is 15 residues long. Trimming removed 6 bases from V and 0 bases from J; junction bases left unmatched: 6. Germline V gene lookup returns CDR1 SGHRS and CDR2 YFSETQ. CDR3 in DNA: TGCGCCAGCACCTCCGGGACAGGGATGAACACTGAAGCTTTCTTT. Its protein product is CASTSGTGMNTEAFF.

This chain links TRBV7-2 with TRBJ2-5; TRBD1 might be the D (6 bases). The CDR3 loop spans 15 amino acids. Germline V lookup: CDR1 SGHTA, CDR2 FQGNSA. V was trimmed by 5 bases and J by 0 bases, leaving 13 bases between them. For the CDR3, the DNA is TGTGCCAGCAGCCCCCTGTCAGGGGACCAAGAGACCCAGTACTTC. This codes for CASSPLSGDQETQYF.

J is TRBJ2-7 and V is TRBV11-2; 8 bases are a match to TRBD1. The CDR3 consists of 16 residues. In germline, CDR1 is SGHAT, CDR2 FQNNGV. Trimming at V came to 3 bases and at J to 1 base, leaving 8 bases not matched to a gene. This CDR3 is CASSLVRQGSSYEQYF. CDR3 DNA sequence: TGTGCCAGCAGCTTGGTGAGACAGGGGTCGTCCTACGAGCAGTACTTC.

The CDR3 DNA reads as TGTGCCAGCAGCCAAGAGGGGGGGTTGGGTGGAAACACCATATATTTT. Residues: CASSQEGGLGGNTIYF. J is TRBJ1-3 and V is TRBV4-2; weak D call: TRBD1 (5 bases). CDR3 length: 16 residues. Germline V gives CDR1 LGHNA, CDR2 YNFKEQ. Trimming took 0 bases from V and 3 from J, leaving 12 bases between them.

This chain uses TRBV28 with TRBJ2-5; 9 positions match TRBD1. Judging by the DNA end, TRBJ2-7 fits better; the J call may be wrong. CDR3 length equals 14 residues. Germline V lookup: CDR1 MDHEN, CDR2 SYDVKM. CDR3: CASRDDRGSYEQYF. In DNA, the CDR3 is TGTGCCAGCAGAGACGACAGGGGGTCCTACGAGCAGTACTTC.

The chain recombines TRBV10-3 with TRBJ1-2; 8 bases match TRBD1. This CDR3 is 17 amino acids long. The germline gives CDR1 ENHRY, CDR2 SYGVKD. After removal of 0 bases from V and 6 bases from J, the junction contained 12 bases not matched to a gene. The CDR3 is CAISESGGQGAFHGYTF. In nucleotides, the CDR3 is TGTGCCATCAGTGAGTCAGGAGGACAGGGAGCCTTTCATGGCTACACCTTC.

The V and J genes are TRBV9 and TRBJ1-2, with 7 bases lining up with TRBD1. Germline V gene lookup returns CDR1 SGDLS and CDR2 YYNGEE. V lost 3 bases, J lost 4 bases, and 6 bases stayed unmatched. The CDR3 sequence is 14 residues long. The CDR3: CASSATDRVYGYTF. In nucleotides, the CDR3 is TGTGCCAGCAGCGCCACCGACAGGGTCTATGGCTACACCTTC.

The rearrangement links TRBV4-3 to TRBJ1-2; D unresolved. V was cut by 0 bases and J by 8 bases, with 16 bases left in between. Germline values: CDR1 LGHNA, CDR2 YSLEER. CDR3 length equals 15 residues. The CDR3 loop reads CASSQDAGGYGGYTF. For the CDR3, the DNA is TGCGCCAGCAGCCAAGATGCTGGAGGGTACGGCGGCTACACCTTC.

Here the CDR3 reads CASSLDKESGQYF. The CDR3 bases are TGTGCCAGCAGTTTAGATAAAGAGTCGGGGCAGTACTTC. V gene TRBV28 combines with J gene TRBJ2-7; D ambiguous. The V gene lost 2 bases and the J gene lost 9 bases, with 14 bases spanning the gap. Germline V lookup: CDR1 MDHEN, CDR2 SYDVKM. The CDR3 has 13 amino acids. The full variable domain, with the rest looked up from reference TRBV28 and TRBJ2-7, is DVKVTQSSRYLVKRTGEKVFLECVQDMDHENMFWYRQDPGLGLRLIYFSYDVKMKEKGDIPEGYSVSREKKERFSLILESASTNQTSMYLCASSLDKESGQYFGPGTRLTVT.

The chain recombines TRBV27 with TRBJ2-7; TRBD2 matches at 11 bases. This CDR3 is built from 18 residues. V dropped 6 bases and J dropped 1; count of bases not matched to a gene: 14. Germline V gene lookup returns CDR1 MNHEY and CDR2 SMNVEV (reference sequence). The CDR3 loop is CASSPQPGLAAISYEQYF. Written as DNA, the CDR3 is TGTGCCAGCAGCCCACAGCCGGGACTAGCGGCCATTTCCTACGAGCAGTACTTC.

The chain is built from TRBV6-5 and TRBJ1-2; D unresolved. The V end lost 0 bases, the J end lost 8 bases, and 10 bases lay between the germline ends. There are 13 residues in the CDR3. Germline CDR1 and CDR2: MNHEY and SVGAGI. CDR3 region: CASSYSRWEGYTF. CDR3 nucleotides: TGTGCCAGCAGTTACTCGAGGTGGGAGGGCTACACCTTC.

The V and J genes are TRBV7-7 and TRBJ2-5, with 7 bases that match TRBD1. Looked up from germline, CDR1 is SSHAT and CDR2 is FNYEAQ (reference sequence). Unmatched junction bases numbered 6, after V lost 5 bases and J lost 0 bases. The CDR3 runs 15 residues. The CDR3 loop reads CASSQGQLYQETQYF. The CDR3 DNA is TGTGCCAGCAGCCAGGGACAGTTGTACCAAGAGACCCAGTACTTC. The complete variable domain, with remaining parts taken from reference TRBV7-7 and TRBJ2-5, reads GAGVSQSPRYKVTKRGQDVTLRCDPISSHATLYWYQQALGQGPEFLTYFNYEAQPDKSGLPSDRFSAERPEGSISTLTIQRTEQRDSAMYRCASSQGQLYQETQYFGPGTRLLVL.

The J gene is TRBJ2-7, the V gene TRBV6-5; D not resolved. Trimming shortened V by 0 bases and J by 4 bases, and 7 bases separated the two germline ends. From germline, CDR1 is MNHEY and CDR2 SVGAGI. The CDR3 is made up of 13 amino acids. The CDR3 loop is CASSYSGKYEQYF. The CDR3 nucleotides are TGTGCCAGCAGTTACTCGGGCAAGTACGAGCAGTACTTC.

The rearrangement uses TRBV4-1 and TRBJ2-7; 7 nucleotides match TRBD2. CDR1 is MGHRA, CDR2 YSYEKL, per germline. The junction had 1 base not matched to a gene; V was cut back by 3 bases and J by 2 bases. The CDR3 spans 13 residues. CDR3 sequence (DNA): TGCGCCAGCAGCCAGCTAGCGGCCTACGAGCAGTACTTC. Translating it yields CASSQLAAYEQYF.

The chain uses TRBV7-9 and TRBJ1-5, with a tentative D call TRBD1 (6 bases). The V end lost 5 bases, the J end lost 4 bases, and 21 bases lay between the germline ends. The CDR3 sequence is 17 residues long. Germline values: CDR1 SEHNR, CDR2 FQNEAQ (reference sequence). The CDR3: CASSPHPRAGTNQPQHF. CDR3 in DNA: TGTGCCAGCAGCCCGCACCCCCGGGCAGGGACAAATCAGCCCCAGCATTTT. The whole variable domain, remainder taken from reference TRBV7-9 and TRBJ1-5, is DTGVSQNPRHKITKRGQNVTFRCDPISEHNRLYWYRQTLGQGPEFLTYFQNEAQLEKSRLLSDRFSAERPKGSFSTLEIQRTEQGDSAMYLCASSPHPRAGTNQPQHFGDGTRLSIL.

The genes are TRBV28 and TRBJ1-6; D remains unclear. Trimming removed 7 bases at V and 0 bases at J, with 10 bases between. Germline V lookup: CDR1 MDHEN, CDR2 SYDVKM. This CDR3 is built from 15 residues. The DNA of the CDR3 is TGTGCCAGCATCGGTCTAGGCTCCTATAATTCACCCCTCCACTTT. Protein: CASIGLGSYNSPLHF. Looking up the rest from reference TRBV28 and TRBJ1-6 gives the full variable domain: DVKVTQSSRYLVKRTGEKVFLECVQDMDHENMFWYRQDPGLGLRLIYFSYDVKMKEKGDIPEGYSVSREKKERFSLILESASTNQTSMYLCASIGLGSYNSPLHFGNGTRLTVT.

The CDR3 region is CASSLAPNGRGGRDTQYF. The CDR3 bases are TGTGCCAGCAGTTTAGCCCCAAATGGGCGGGGGGGCCGGGATACGCAGTATTTT. The rearrangement uses TRBV27 and TRBJ2-3; 9 nucleotides match TRBD2. Germline CDR1 is MNHEY and CDR2 is SMNVEV (reference sequence). Germline trimming cut 2 bases from V and 6 bases from J; bases unmatched to any gene: 15. The CDR3 length is 18 residues.

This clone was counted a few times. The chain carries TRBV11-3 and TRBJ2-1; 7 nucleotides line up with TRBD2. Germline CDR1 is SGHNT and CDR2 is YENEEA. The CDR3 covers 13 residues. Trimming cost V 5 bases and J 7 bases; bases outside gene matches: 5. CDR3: CASSPREANEQFF. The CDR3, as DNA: TGTGCCAGCAGCCCCCGGGAGGCTAATGAGCAGTTCTTC.

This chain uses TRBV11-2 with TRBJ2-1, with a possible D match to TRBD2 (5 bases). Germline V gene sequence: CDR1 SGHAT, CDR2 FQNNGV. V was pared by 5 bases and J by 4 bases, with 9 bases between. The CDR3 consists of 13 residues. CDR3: CASSREGYNEQFF. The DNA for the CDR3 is TGTGCCAGCAGCCGAGAGGGTTACAATGAGCAGTTCTTC.

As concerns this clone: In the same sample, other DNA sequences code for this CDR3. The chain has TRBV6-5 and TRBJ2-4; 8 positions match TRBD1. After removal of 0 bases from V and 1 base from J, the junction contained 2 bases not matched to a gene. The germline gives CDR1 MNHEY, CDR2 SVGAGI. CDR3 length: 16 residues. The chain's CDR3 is CASSYSTGEAKNIQYF. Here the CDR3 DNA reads TGTGCCAGCAGTTACTCGACAGGGGAGGCCAAAAACATTCAGTACTTC.

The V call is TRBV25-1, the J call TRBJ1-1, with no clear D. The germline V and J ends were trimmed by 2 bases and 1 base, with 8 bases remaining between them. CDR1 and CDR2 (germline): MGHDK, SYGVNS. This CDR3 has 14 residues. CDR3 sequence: CASSEGSWNTEAFF. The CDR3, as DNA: TGTGCCAGCAGTGAAGGGAGTTGGAACACTGAAGCTTTCTTT.

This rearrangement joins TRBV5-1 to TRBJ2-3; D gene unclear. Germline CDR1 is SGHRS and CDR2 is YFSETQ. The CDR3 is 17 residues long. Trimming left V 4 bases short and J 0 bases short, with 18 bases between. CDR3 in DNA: TGCGCCAGCAGCCTTGCGGTGAGGTCGGATAGCACAGATACGCAGTATTTT. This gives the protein CASSLAVRSDSTDTQYF.

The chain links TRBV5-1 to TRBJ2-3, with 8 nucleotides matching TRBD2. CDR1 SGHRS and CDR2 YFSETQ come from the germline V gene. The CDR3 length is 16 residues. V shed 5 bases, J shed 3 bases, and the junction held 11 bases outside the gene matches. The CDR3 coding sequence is TGCGCCAGCAGATGGGAAACGGGGGGGCCTACAGATACGCAGTATTTT. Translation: CASRWETGGPTDTQYF. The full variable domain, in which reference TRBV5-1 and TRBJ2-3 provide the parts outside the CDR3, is KAGVTQTPRYLIKTRGQQVTLSCSPISGHRSVSWYQQTPGQGLQFLFEYFSETQRNKGNFPGRFSGRQFSNSRSEMNVSTLELGDSALYLCASRWETGGPTDTQYFGPGTRLTVL.

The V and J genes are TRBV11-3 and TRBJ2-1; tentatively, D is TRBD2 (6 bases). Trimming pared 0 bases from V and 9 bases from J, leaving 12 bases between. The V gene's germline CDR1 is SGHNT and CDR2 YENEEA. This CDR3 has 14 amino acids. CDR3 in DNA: TGTGCCAGCAGCTTAGACCGCGGACTAAGTGAGCAGTTCTTC. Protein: CASSLDRGLSEQFF.

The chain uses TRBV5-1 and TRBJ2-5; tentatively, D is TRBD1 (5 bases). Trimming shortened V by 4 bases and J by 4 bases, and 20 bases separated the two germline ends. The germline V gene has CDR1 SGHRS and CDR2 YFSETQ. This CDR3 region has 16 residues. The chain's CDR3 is CASSPRWTLSPETQYF. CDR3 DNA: TGCGCCAGCAGCCCGCGGTGGACACTATCTCCAGAGACCCAGTACTTC.

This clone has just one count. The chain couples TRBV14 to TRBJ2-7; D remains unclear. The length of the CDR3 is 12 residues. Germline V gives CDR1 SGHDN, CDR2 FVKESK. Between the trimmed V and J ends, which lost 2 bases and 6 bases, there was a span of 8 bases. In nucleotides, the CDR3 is TGTGCCAGCAGCCAACCCCCATTCGAGCAGTACTTC. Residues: CASSQPPFEQYF.

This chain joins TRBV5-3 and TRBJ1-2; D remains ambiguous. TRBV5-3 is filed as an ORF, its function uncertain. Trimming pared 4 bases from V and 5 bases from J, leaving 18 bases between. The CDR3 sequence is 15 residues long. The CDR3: CARSQHHTASYGYTF. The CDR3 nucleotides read TGTGCCAGAAGCCAACATCATACAGCTTCTTATGGCTACACCTTC.

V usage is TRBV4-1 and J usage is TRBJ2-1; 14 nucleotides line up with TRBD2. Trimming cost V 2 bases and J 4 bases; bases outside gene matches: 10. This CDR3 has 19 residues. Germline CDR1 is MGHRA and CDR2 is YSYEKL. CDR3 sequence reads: CASSQSRLAGGPKYNEQFF. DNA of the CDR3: TGCGCCAGCAGCCAATCCCGACTAGCGGGGGGGCCGAAATACAATGAGCAGTTCTTC.

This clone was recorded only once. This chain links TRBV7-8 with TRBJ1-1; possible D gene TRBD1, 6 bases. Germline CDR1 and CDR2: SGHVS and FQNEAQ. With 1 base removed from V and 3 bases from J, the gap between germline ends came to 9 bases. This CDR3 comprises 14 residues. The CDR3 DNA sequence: TGTGCCAGCAGCTTAGTACAGGGAGACACTGAAGCTTTCTTT. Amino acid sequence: CASSLVQGDTEAFF.

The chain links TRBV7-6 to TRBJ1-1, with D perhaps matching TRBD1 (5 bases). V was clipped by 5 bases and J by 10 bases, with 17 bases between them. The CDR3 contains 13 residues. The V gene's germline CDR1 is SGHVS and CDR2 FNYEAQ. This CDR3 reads CASSENQGSAAFF. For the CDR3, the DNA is TGTGCCAGCAGCGAGAATCAGGGATCTGCAGCTTTCTTT.